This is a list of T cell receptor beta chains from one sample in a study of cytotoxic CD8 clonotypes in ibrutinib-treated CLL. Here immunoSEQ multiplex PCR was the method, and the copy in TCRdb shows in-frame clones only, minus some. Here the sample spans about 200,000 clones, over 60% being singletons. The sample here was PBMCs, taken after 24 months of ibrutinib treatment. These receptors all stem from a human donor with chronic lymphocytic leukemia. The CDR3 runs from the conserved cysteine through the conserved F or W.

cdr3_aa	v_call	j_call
CASSHELAGIRAEQFF	TRBV4-3	TRBJ2-1
CASSQSTSALQETQYF	TRBV4-2	TRBJ2-5
CASIRRLAGVSSYNEQFF	TRBV7-2	TRBJ2-1
CAISEFGRDETQYF	TRBV10-3	TRBJ2-3
CASSYDGSLSREAFF	TRBV6-5	TRBJ1-1
CASSPRSHYEQYF	TRBV25-1	TRBJ2-7
CASRDHSSYNEQFF	TRBV28	TRBJ2-1
CASSVGTGGTYEQYF	TRBV9	TRBJ2-7
CAWETIYGYTF	TRBV30	TRBJ1-2
CASSERGSTDTQYF	TRBV25-1	TRBJ2-3
CASSLASLLAGDYEQYF	TRBV5-1	TRBJ2-7
CASSQGSIRRLAGPTDTQYF	TRBV4-2	TRBJ2-3
CASNMDREGEQYF	TRBV7-9	TRBJ2-7
CASSLGFAAADTQYF	TRBV5-1	TRBJ2-3
CASGLVVIGGGNQPQHF	TRBV12-5	TRBJ1-5
CASSILVGRGNQPQHF	TRBV19	TRBJ1-5
CASSTSYNEQFF	TRBV6-1	TRBJ2-1
CASSPGRHDGYTF	TRBV28	TRBJ1-2
CASTLTGPLSGQYF	TRBV28	TRBJ2-5
CASSQGARNYNEQFF	TRBV6-5	TRBJ2-1
CASSLSVYSNQPQHF	TRBV6-5	TRBJ1-5
CASRVGRALNQPQHF	TRBV28	TRBJ1-5
CASSLLGDTGELFF	TRBV19	TRBJ2-2
CASSLLAGHQTQYF	TRBV7-2	TRBJ2-5